A single sample is the source of the 21 T cell receptor beta chains below, sequenced in a study of human T cells and chemical hapten exposure. TCRdb ran MiXCR on the RACE reads and lists one entry per CDR3 protein. This sample has about 93,000 distinct CDR3 sequences, with around 9% found just once. Specified time point: healthy volunteer bleed at 2 weeks. Unfractionated whole blood yielded the extracted total RNA. Sequenced input: whole blood. These receptors all come from a female donor in good health. Some clones in this sample may be carry-over from other donors' samples.

CDR3 protein: CASSQEQETYGYTF. The CDR3 nucleotides read TGCGCCAGCAGCCAAGAACAGGAGACTTATGGCTACACCTTC. The rearrangement links TRBV4-3 to TRBJ1-2; TRBD1 might be the D (5 bases). CDR1 is LGHNA and CDR2 is YSLEER in the germline V gene. Between the trimmed V and J ends, which lost 0 bases and 5 bases, there was a span of 10 bases. The CDR3 extends over 14 amino acids.

The chain joins TRBV10-3 to TRBJ2-7, with TRBD2 identical over 7 bases. V shed 1 base and J 5 bases; nucleotides not matched to a gene: 2. This CDR3 has 13 amino acids. The germline gives CDR1 ENHRY, CDR2 SYGVKD. The CDR3 DNA reads as TGTGCCATCAGTGAGTTCGGGGGGAACGAGCAGTACTTC. It encodes CAISEFGGNEQYF.

CDR3 sequence (DNA): TGTGCCAGCAGCTTAGTACTAGCGGTAAACACAGATACGCAGTATTTT. This gives the protein CASSLVLAVNTDTQYF. This sequence joins TRBV7-9 and TRBJ2-3; TRBD2 matches at 8 bases. The CDR3 runs to 16 residues. The germline V gene encodes CDR1 SEHNR and CDR2 FQNEAQ (reference sequence). Losses at the gene ends were 1 base for V and 2 bases for J; bases not matched to a gene: 5.

The chain uses TRBV20-1 and TRBJ1-1; D might be TRBD1 (5 bases). Germline V CDR1 and CDR2: DFQATT, SNEGSKA (reference sequence). V was pared by 0 bases and J by 3 bases, with 14 bases between. The CDR3 consists of 15 residues. The CDR3 region is CSAREVRDSYTEAFF. As DNA, the CDR3 is TGCAGTGCTAGAGAGGTGAGGGACTCTTACACTGAAGCTTTCTTT.

This clonotype was picked up one time. The V and J genes are TRBV10-1 and TRBJ2-1, with 11 bases matching TRBD2. CDR1 WNHNN and CDR2 SYGVQD come from the germline V gene (reference sequence). The CDR3 spans 23 residues. J lost 0 bases, V lost 0 bases, and 19 bases had no gene match. CDR3 bases: TGCGCCAGCAGTGAGTCTTTTTTACTAGGGACTAGCGGAACCGGCAGCTCCTACAATGAGCAGTTCTTC. This translates into CASSESFLLGTSGTGSSYNEQFF.

The chain employs TRBV11-2 and TRBJ2-7; weak D call: TRBD1 (5 bases). The V end was cut by 1 base, the J end by 7 bases, with 14 bases between. Germline V CDR1 and CDR2: SGHAT, FQNNGV. The CDR3 totals 14 residues. The CDR3 nucleotides are TGTGCCAGCAGCTTAGGTCCAGGGAAGTGGGAGCAGTACTTC. It is translated as CASSLGPGKWEQYF.

J is TRBJ2-7 and V is TRBV20-1; TRBD2 is a possible D gene (6 bases). The germline gives CDR1 DFQATT, CDR2 SNEGSKA (reference sequence). The germline V and J ends were trimmed by 3 bases and 3 bases, with 9 bases remaining between them. The length of the CDR3 is 12 residues. Written as DNA, the CDR3 is TGCAGTGCTAGGCGGAGGGACTACGAGCAGTACTTC. It translates to CSARRRDYEQYF.

This clonotype has at least ten counts. The chain has TRBV12-3 or TRBV12-4 and TRBJ2-7; the D gene is possibly TRBD1 (6 bases). Trimming took 3 bases from V and 6 from J, leaving 12 bases between them. The CDR3 is made up of 13 amino acids. The chain's CDR3 is CASSFGQGSEQYF. The DNA for the CDR3 is TGTGCCAGCAGTTTTGGCCAGGGGAGCGAGCAGTACTTC.

This clonotype was seen a handful of times. The genes are TRBV24-1 and TRBJ2-2, with 11 bases lining up with TRBD2. Germline CDR1 reads KGHDR; CDR2 reads SFDVKD. The J segment lost 1 base and the V segment lost 5 bases, leaving 8 bases of the junction unmatched. The CDR3 contains 18 residues. For the CDR3, the DNA is TGTGCCACCAGTGCCCTACCGGGACTAGCGGAGAACACCGGGGAGCTGTTTTTT. Its translation: CATSALPGLAENTGELFF.

This clonotype has just a few counts. The rearrangement joins TRBV20-1 to TRBJ1-6, with D perhaps matching TRBD1 (6 bases). The CDR3 loop spans 14 amino acids. V dropped 6 bases and J dropped 9 bases, with 18 bases sitting between them. Germline-derived CDR1 and CDR2 are DFQATT and SNEGSKA (reference sequence). The CDR3 nucleotides read TGCAGTGCCGCTACACAGGGTGTGGTTTCACCCCTCCACTTT. It is translated as CSAATQGVVSPLHF.

The chain has TRBV27 and TRBJ2-3; 9 bases match TRBD2. CDR1 and CDR2 (germline): MNHEY, SMNVEV (reference sequence). The CDR3 spans 16 residues. Trimming took 2 bases from V and 4 from J; bases not matched to a gene: 7. This chain's CDR3 is CASSLRRTSVPDTQYF. Written as DNA, the CDR3 is TGTGCCAGCAGTTTAAGGAGGACTAGCGTTCCAGATACGCAGTATTTT.

A few counts support this clonotype. J is TRBJ2-5 and V is TRBV28; D may be TRBD1 or TRBD2 (5 bases each). CDR1 and CDR2 from the germline V gene are MDHEN and SYDVKM. V was pared by 3 bases and J by 5 bases, with 10 bases between. The CDR3 covers 13 residues. Written as DNA, the CDR3 is TGTGCCAGCAGTTTCACCGGGACGGAGACCCAGTACTTC. It yields the protein CASSFTGTETQYF.

This clonotype was detected ten times or more. The rearrangement links TRBV7-9 to TRBJ2-1; D perhaps matches TRBD2 (6 bases). The V gene's germline CDR1 is SEHNR and CDR2 FQNEAQ (reference sequence). The V end was cut by 5 bases, the J end by 9 bases, with 8 bases between. There are 11 residues in the CDR3. CDR3 amino acids: CASSPGSEQFF. CDR3 in DNA: TGTGCCAGCAGCCCCGGGAGTGAGCAGTTCTTC.

The chain recombines TRBV6-2 or TRBV6-3 with TRBJ2-1; D might be TRBD1 or TRBD2, each matching 6 bases. Between the trimmed V and J ends, which lost 6 bases and 5 bases, there was a span of 14 bases. CDR1 and CDR2 from the germline V gene are MNHEY and SVGEGT. The CDR3 is 14 amino acids. The CDR3 spells CASSLTGRNNEQFF. CDR3 DNA sequence: TGTGCCAGCAGCCTCACAGGGAGGAACAATGAGCAGTTCTTC.

This clonotype has ten or more counts. V usage is TRBV29-1 and J usage is TRBJ1-4, with 10 bases that match TRBD1. The V gene end was trimmed by 3 bases and the J gene end by 8 bases; junction bases not matched to a gene: 6. CDR3 length equals 14 residues. Per the germline V gene, CDR1 is SQVTM and CDR2 is ANQGSEA. CDR3 in DNA: TGCAGCGTTGAGACCGGGACAGGGGCCGAAAAACTGTTTTTT. Translated, it gives CSVETGTGAEKLFF.

In its sample, this clonotype was seen a few times. CDR3 bases: TGTGCCAGCAGCGTAGGGACCTATAATTCACCCCTCCACTTT. It yields the protein CASSVGTYNSPLHF. The chain couples TRBV9 to TRBJ1-6; D gene unclear. The CDR3 runs to 14 residues. The germline gives CDR1 SGDLS, CDR2 YYNGEE. V lost 0 bases, J lost 2 bases, and 3 bases lay in between.

The chain joins TRBV7-2 to TRBJ2-3, with 7 bases lining up with TRBD2. This CDR3 comprises 17 residues. The germline V gene encodes CDR1 SGHTA and CDR2 FQGNSA. Unmatched junction bases numbered 10, after V lost 3 bases and J lost 1 base. For the CDR3, the DNA is TGTGCCAGCAGCTTCTCCCGGCGGGAGTTTCGCACAGATACGCAGTATTTT. Encoded protein: CASSFSRREFRTDTQYF.

This clonotype was detected only a few times. The CDR3 is CASSLAPAGEQYF. DNA for the CDR3: TGTGCCAGCAGCTTAGCGCCTGCGGGGGAGCAGTACTTC. This rearrangement joins TRBV7-2 to TRBJ2-7, with D perhaps TRBD2 (6 bases). The CDR3 is 13 residues long. V dropped 0 bases and J dropped 7 bases, with 10 bases sitting between them. The germline V gene encodes CDR1 SGHTA and CDR2 FQGNSA.

There are a few counts of this clonotype. The rearrangement joins TRBV7-2 to TRBJ2-1; D not certain. The CDR3 consists of 11 residues. Germline CDR1 and CDR2: SGHTA and FQGNSA. V was pared by 2 bases and J by 7 bases, with 3 bases between. Here the CDR3 reads CASSLINEQFF. CDR3 DNA sequence: TGTGCCAGCAGCTTAATTAATGAGCAGTTCTTC.

This clonotype was seen just once. The chain combines TRBV29-1 with TRBJ2-1; 12 nucleotides match TRBD1. Germline CDR1 reads SQVTM; CDR2 reads ANQGSEA. V trimming: 6 bases; J trimming: 8 bases; junction bases outside the gene matches: 8. This CDR3 has 14 residues. The DNA for the CDR3 is TGCAGCGTCGCCGGGACAGGGGGCACGGATGAGCAGTTCTTC. Residues: CSVAGTGGTDEQFF.

This clonotype was found many times. This chain connects TRBV29-1 to TRBJ1-1; possibly TRBD1 for D (5 bases). The CDR3 runs to 11 residues. Trimming took off 4 bases at V and 7 bases at J, with 10 bases between the two ends. Germline lookup yields CDR1 SQVTM and CDR2 ANQGSEA. The CDR3 spells CSVGIRGEAFF. Written as DNA, the CDR3 is TGCAGCGTTGGTATTAGGGGTGAAGCTTTCTTT. The full variable domain, completed using reference TRBV29-1 and TRBJ1-1, is SAVISQKPSRDICQRGTSLTIQCQVDSQVTMMFWYRQQPGQSLTLIATANQGSEATYESGFVIDKFPISRPNLTFSTLTVSNMSPEDSSIYLCSVGIRGEAFFGQGTRLTVV.